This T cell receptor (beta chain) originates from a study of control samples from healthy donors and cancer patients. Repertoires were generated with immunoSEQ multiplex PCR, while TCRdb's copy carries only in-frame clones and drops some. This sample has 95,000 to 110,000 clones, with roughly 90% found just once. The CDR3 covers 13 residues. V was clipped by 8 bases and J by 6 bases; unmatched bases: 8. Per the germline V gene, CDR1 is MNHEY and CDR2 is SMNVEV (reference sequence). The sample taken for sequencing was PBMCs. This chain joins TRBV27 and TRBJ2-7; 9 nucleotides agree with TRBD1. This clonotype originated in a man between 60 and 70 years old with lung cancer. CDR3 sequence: CASAGTGFSEQYF. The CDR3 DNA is TGTGCCAGCGCGGGGACAGGGTTCAGCGAGCAGTACTTC.